Below, 20 T cell receptor beta chains from the same sample are listed, as sequenced in a study of cytomegalovirus exposure and HLA in healthy donors. The PCR ran on 60 Vbeta and 13 Jbeta primers. The repertoire was sequenced with immunoSEQ multiplex PCR; TCRdb's copy has only in-frame clones and lacks some. The sample has about 84,000 clones; about 60% are singletons. Sample: PBMCs. Receptor source: a woman between 40 and 55 years old in good health and CMV-seropositive.

As for this clone: Other DNA variants within this sample encode the same CDR3. This sequence joins TRBV28 and TRBJ2-7; TRBD2 might be the D (6 bases). Germline V gene lookup returns CDR1 MDHEN and CDR2 SYDVKM. V lost 3 bases and J lost 0, with 9 bases in between. This CDR3 contains 14 residues. The CDR3 loop is CASSLGGTSYEQYF. Here the CDR3 DNA reads TGTGCCAGCAGTTTGGGCGGGACCTCCTACGAGCAGTACTTC.

V gene TRBV5-1 combines with J gene TRBJ1-5; no definite D call. This CDR3 spans 15 amino acids. V shed 5 bases and J shed 5 bases, with 17 bases lying between them. Germline V lookup: CDR1 SGHRS, CDR2 YFSETQ. CDR3 sequence (DNA): TGCGCCAGCAGTTCTGGTGACATTACTGATCAGCCCCAGCATTTT. Its translation is CASSSGDITDQPQHF.

The CDR3 loop is CASSSGTSGSGGEGETQYF. Here the CDR3 DNA reads TGTGCCAGCAGCTCCGGGACTAGCGGGAGTGGGGGAGAAGGGGAGACCCAGTACTTC. The J gene is TRBJ2-5, the V gene TRBV7-9; 14 bases are a match to TRBD2. The germline CDR1 and CDR2 sequences are SEHNR and FQNEAQ (reference sequence). Trimming cost V 4 bases and J 5 bases; bases outside gene matches: 15. The CDR3 has 19 amino acids.

The chain employs TRBV18 and TRBJ2-7, with D possibly TRBD1 on 5 matching bases. V dropped 0 bases and J dropped 10 bases, with 10 bases sitting between them. Germline assignment: CDR1 KGHSH and CDR2 LQKENI. The CDR3 totals 12 residues. CDR3 protein: CASSPPIGQQYF. DNA of the CDR3: TGTGCCAGCTCACCACCAATCGGACAACAGTACTTC.

The chain links TRBV6-5 to TRBJ1-1, with D possibly matching TRBD1 (5 bases). Trimming stripped 2 bases from V and 7 bases from J, with 11 bases between. From germline, CDR1 is MNHEY and CDR2 SVGAGI. The CDR3 length is 13 residues. CDR3 protein: CASSYDQGFEAFF. DNA for the CDR3: TGTGCCAGCAGTTACGATCAGGGCTTTGAAGCTTTCTTT.

V and J are TRBV5-4 and TRBJ2-7, with a tentative D call TRBD1 (5 bases). Germline V CDR1 and CDR2: SGHNT, YYREEE (reference sequence). This CDR3 comprises 12 residues. V was trimmed by 4 bases and J by 7 bases, leaving 12 bases between them. The CDR3, as DNA: TGTGCCAGCAGCCATGGGGCCTTGGAGCAGTACTTC. Translated: CASSHGALEQYF.

V is TRBV27 and J is TRBJ2-5, with TRBD2 identical over 8 bases. The V and J ends lost 6 bases and 3 bases, in that order; junction bases with no gene match: 3. Germline CDR1 and CDR2: MNHEY and SMNVEV (reference sequence). The CDR3 has 13 residues. CDR3 residues: CASRGTSKETQYF. Here the CDR3 DNA reads TGTGCCAGCAGGGGGACTAGTAAAGAGACCCAGTACTTC.

This clone was detected only a few times. The chain links TRBV4-3 to TRBJ2-7; 11 bases match TRBD2. Germline V gene data show CDR1 as LGHNA and CDR2 as YSLEER. Germline trimming cut 0 bases from V and 3 bases from J; bases unmatched to any gene: 4. The CDR3 runs 16 residues. The CDR3 protein is CASSQEAGTSGYEQYF. The CDR3 coding sequence is TGCGCCAGCAGCCAAGAGGCCGGGACTAGCGGCTACGAGCAGTACTTC.

The DNA for the CDR3 is TGTGCCAGCAGCCGGACAGGGGTGAGCGGTGAAAAACTGTTTTTT. Encoded protein: CASSRTGVSGEKLFF. The V and J genes are TRBV7-2 and TRBJ1-4, with 9 positions matching TRBD1. The CDR3 sequence is 15 residues long. V dropped 5 bases and J dropped 7; count of bases not matched to a gene: 8. From germline, CDR1 is SGHTA and CDR2 FQGNSA.

This clone was seen only a few times. J is TRBJ2-2 and V is TRBV27, with 7 nucleotides matching TRBD2. Germline V lookup: CDR1 MNHEY, CDR2 SMNVEV (reference sequence). The CDR3 length is 15 residues. After removal of 2 bases from V and 1 base from J, the junction contained 1 base not matched to a gene. The CDR3 nucleotides read TGTGCCAGCAGTTTAGCGGGGGTGAACACCGGGGAGCTGTTTTTT. Amino acid sequence: CASSLAGVNTGELFF.

The chain is built from TRBV5-8 and TRBJ1-2, with 7 bases that match TRBD1. The V segment lost 0 bases and the J segment 4 bases; nucleotides outside the gene matches: 3. The CDR3 contains 14 residues. Germline loops: CDR1 SGHTS, CDR2 YDEGEE. The CDR3 protein is CASSLGQGIYGYTF. The DNA for the CDR3 is TGTGCCAGCAGCTTGGGACAGGGAATCTATGGCTACACCTTC. The variable domain in full, completed from reference TRBV5-8 and TRBJ1-2, reads EAGVTQSPTHLIKTRGQQATLRCSPISGHTSVYWYQQALGLGLQFLLWYDEGEERNRGNFPPRFSGRQFPNYSSELNVNALELEDSALYLCASSLGQGIYGYTFGSGTRLTVV.

The chain joins TRBV5-4 to TRBJ1-1; tentatively, D is TRBD1 (6 bases). There are 17 residues in the CDR3. Germline lookup yields CDR1 SGHNT and CDR2 YYREEE (reference sequence). Trimming pared 4 bases from V and 3 bases from J, leaving 22 bases between. CDR3 protein: CASSSRGARGGHTEAFF. In nucleotides, the CDR3 is TGTGCCAGCAGCAGCCGAGGGGCCAGGGGAGGGCACACTGAAGCTTTCTTT.

This clone has a handful of counts. The rearrangement uses TRBV18 and TRBJ2-7; TRBD2 is a possible D gene (6 bases). Trimming took off 2 bases at V and 5 bases at J, with 10 bases between the two ends. Germline V lookup: CDR1 KGHSH, CDR2 LQKENI. The CDR3 loop spans 13 amino acids. The CDR3 DNA follows: TGTGCCAGCTCACCAGCGGGGTTACACGAGCAGTACTTC. Translation: CASSPAGLHEQYF.

The rearrangement links TRBV28 to TRBJ1-2; 10 bases are a match to TRBD1. This CDR3 is built from 13 residues. In germline, CDR1 is MDHEN, CDR2 SYDVKM. With V trimmed by 5 bases and J by 5 bases, 2 bases remained unmatched. CDR3 amino acids: CASSAGQGYGYTF. The CDR3 DNA reads as TGTGCCAGCAGTGCGGGACAGGGGTATGGCTACACCTTC.

The rearrangement uses TRBV9 and TRBJ2-1; 13 bases match TRBD2. The V segment lost 4 bases and the J segment 5 bases; nucleotides outside the gene matches: 6. The CDR3 is 16 residues long. Looked up from germline, CDR1 is SGDLS and CDR2 is YYNGEE. This chain's CDR3 is CASSLGLAGANNEQFF. The CDR3 bases are TGTGCCAGCAGCCTTGGACTAGCGGGAGCTAACAATGAGCAGTTCTTC.

The chain carries TRBV5-6 and TRBJ2-1; D is unresolved. Trimming took off 1 base at V and 7 bases at J, with 6 bases between the two ends. The germline CDR1 and CDR2 sequences are SGHDT and YYEEEE. This CDR3 region has 12 residues. The CDR3 DNA reads as TGTGCCAGCAGCTTGACAGCAAATGAGCAGTTCTTC. The encoded protein is CASSLTANEQFF.

V is TRBV19 and J is TRBJ2-7, with 7 positions matching TRBD1. The CDR3 totals 14 residues. With 7 bases clipped from V and 0 bases from J, the junction kept 6 bases outside the gene matches. CDR1 is LNHDA and CDR2 is SQIVND in the germline V gene (reference sequence). The CDR3 sequence: CASKEQGTSYEQYF. DNA of the CDR3: TGTGCCAGTAAGGAACAGGGGACCTCCTACGAGCAGTACTTC.

The table lists this clone with a count of one. V and J are TRBV28 and TRBJ1-4; tentatively, D is TRBD1 (6 bases). The CDR3 is 13 residues long. The V and J ends lost 6 bases and 8 bases respectively, with 13 bases between them. CDR1 is MDHEN, CDR2 SYDVKM, per germline. The CDR3 coding sequence is TGTGCCAGCAGCCCCGGGGGGCGGGAAAAACTGTTTTTT. Translating gives CASSPGGREKLFF.

The chain uses TRBV4-3 and TRBJ2-3, with 8 bases lining up with TRBD1. With 3 bases clipped from V and 1 base from J, the junction kept 6 bases outside the gene matches. The CDR3 has 16 residues. Germline V gene sequence: CDR1 LGHNA, CDR2 YSLEER. DNA of the CDR3: TGCGCCAGCAGCCAGGCTGTGACAGGGGGCACAGATACGCAGTATTTT. Translation: CASSQAVTGGTDTQYF.

V and J are TRBV6-1 and TRBJ2-1, with 10 bases that match TRBD2. The CDR3 is 17 amino acids. V dropped 1 base and J dropped 6; count of bases not matched to a gene: 9. Germline V gene data show CDR1 as MNHNS and CDR2 as SASEGT. CDR3 bases: TGTGCCAGCAGTGAAGGTGGGGGGGGACTAGCGTTCAATGAGCAGTTCTTC. Encoded protein: CASSEGGGGLAFNEQFF.